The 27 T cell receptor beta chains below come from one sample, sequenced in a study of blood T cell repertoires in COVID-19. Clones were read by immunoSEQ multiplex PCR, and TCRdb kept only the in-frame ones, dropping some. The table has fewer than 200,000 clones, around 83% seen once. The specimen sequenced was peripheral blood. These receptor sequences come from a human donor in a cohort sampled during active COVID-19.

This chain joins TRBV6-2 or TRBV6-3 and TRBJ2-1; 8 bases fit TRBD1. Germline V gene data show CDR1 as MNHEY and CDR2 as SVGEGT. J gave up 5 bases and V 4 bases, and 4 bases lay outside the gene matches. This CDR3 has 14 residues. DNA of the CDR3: TGTGCCAGCAGTTGGACACAGGGGGACAATGAGCAGTTCTTC. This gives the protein CASSWTQGDNEQFF.

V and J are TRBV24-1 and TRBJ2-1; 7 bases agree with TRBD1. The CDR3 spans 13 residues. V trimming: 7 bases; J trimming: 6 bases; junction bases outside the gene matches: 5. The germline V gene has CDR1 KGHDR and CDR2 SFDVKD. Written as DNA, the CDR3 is TGTGCCACCAGAGTACCAGGGGGCAATGAGCAGTTCTTC. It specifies CATRVPGGNEQFF.

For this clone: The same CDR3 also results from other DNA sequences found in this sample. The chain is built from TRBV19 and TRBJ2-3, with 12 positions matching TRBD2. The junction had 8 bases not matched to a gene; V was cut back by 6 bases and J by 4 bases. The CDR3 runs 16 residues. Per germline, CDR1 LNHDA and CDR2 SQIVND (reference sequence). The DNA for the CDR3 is TGTGCCAGTAGCTTCGGACTAGCGGGAACCTCAGATACGCAGTATTTT. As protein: CASSFGLAGTSDTQYF.

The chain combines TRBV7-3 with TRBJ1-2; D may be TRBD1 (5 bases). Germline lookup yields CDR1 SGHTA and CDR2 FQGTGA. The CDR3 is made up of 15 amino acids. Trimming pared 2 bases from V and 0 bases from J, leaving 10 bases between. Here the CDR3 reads CASSLSGRTNYGYTF. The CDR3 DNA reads TGTGCCAGCAGCTTATCAGGGCGAACTAACTATGGCTACACCTTC.

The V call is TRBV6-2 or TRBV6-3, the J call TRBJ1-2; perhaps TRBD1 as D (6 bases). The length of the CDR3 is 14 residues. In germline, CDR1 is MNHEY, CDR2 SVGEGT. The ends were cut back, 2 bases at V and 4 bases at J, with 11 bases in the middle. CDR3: CASSYDRTLYGYTF. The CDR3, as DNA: TGTGCCAGCAGTTACGACAGGACCCTCTATGGCTACACCTTC.

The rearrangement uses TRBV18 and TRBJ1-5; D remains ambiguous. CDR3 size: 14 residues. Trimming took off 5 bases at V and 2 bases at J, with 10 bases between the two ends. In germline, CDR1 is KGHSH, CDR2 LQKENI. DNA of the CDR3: TGTGCCAGCTCAGATCGGGGAGGCAATCAGCCCCAGCATTTT. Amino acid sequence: CASSDRGGNQPQHF.

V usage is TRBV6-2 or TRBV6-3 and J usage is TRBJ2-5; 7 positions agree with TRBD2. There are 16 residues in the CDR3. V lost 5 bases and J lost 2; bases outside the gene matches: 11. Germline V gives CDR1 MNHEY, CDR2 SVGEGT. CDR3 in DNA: TGTGCCAGCAGTAGGGGCACACTAGCGCCTCAAGAGACCCAGTACTTC. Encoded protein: CASSRGTLAPQETQYF.

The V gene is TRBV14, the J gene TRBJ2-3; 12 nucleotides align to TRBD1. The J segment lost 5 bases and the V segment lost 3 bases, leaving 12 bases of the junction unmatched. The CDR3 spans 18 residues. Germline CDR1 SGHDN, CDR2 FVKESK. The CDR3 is CASSHPPFGTGGEDTQYF. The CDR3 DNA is TGTGCCAGCAGCCACCCACCGTTTGGGACAGGGGGCGAAGATACGCAGTATTTT.

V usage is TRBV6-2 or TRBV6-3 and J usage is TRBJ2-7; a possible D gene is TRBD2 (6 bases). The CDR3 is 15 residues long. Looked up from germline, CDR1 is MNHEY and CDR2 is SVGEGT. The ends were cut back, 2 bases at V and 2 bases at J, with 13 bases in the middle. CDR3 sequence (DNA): TGTGCCAGCAGTTACACATCGGGACTCACCTACGAGCAGTACTTC. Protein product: CASSYTSGLTYEQYF.

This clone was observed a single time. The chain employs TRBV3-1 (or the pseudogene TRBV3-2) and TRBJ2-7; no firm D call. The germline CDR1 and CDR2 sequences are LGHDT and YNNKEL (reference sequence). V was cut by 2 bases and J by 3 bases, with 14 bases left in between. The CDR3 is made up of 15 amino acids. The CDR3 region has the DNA TGTGCCAGCAGCCAACCGTTTGGCCGGAGCTACGAGCAGTACTTC. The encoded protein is CASSQPFGRSYEQYF.

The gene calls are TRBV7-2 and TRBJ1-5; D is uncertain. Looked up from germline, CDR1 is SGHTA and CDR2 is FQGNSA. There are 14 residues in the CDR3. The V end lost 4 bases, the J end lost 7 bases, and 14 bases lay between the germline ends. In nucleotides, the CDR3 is TGTGCCAGCAGCTCGTCATCACGCGGGCAGCCCCAGCATTTT. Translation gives CASSSSSRGQPQHF. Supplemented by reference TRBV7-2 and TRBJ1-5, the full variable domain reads GAGVSQSPSNKVTEKGKDVELRCDPISGHTALYWYRQSLGQGLEFLIYFQGNSAPDKSGLPSDRFSAERTGGSVSTLTIQRTQQEDSAVYLCASSSSSRGQPQHFGDGTRLSIL.

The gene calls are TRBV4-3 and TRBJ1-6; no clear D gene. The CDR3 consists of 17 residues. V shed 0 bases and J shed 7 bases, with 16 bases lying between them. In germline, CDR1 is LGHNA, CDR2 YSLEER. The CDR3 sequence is CASSQDDGGRNNSPLHF. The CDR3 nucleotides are TGCGCCAGCAGCCAAGATGATGGCGGGAGGAACAATTCACCCCTCCACTTT.

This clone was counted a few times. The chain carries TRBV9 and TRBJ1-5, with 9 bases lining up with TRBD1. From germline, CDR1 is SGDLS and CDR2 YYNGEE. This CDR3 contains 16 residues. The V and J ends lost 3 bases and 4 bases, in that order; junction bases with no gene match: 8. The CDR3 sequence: CASSASGTGLNQPQHF. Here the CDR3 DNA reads TGTGCCAGCAGCGCTTCCGGGACAGGGCTTAATCAGCCCCAGCATTTT.

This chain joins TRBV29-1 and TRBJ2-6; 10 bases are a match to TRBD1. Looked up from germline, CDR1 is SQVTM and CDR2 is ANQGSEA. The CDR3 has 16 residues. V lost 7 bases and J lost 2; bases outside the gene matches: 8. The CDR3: CSAQGGTGAGANVLTF. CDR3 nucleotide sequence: TGCAGCGCCCAGGGGGGGACAGGGGCTGGGGCCAACGTCCTGACTTTC.

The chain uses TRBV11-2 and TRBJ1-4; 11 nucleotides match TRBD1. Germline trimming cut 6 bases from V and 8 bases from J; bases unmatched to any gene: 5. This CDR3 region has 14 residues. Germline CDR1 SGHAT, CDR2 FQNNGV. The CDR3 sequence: CASSSRTGGEKLFF. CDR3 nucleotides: TGTGCCAGCAGTTCAAGGACAGGGGGCGAAAAACTGTTTTTT.

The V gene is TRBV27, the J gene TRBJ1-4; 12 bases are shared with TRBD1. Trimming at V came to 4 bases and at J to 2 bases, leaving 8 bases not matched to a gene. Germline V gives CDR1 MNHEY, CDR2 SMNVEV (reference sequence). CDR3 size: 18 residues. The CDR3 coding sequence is TGTGCCAGCAGTTCTACCGGGACAGGGGGCCCGACTAATGAAAAACTGTTTTTT. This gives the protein CASSSTGTGGPTNEKLFF.

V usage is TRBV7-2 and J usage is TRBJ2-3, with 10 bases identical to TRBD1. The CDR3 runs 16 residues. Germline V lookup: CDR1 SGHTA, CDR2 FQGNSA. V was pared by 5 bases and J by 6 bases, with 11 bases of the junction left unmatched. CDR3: CASSPSGDRGWDTQYF. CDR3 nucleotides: TGTGCCAGCAGCCCATCGGGGGACAGGGGCTGGGATACGCAGTATTTT.

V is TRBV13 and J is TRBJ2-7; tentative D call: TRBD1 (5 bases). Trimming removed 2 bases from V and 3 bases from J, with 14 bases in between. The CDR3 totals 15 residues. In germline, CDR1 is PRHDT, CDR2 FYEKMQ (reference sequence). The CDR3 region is CASSLSGSVNYEQYF. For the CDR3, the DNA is TGTGCCAGCAGCTTATCAGGGTCCGTTAACTACGAGCAGTACTTC.

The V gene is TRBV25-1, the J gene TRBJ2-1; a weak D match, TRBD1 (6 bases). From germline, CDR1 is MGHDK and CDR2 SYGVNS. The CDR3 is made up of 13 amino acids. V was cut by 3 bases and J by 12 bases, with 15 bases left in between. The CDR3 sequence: CASSDTPQGTQFF. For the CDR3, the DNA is TGTGCCAGCAGTGATACCCCCCAGGGGACGCAGTTCTTC.

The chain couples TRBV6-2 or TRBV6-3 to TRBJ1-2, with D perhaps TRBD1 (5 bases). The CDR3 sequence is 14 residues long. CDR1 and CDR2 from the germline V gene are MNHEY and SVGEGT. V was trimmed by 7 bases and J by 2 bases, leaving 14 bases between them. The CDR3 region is CASTPSGGNYGYTF. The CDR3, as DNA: TGTGCCAGCACCCCAAGCGGGGGAAACTATGGCTACACCTTC.

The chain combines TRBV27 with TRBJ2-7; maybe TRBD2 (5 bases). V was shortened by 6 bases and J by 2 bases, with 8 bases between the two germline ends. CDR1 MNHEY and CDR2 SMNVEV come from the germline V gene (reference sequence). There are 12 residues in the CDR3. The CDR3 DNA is TGTGCCAGCAGGGGGAGACCCTACGAGCAGTACTTC. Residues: CASRGRPYEQYF.

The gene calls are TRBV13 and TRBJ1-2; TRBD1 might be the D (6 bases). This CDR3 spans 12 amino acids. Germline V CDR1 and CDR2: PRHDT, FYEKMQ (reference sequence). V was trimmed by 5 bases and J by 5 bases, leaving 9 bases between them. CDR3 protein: CASSRGQYGYTF. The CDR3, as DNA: TGTGCCAGCAGCCGCGGACAGTATGGCTACACCTTC.

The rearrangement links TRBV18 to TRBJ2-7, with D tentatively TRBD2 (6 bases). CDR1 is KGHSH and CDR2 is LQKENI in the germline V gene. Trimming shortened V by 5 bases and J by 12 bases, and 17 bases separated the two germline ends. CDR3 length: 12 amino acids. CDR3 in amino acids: CASSTDTGGMYF. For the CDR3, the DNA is TGTGCCAGCTCAACCGACACGGGCGGGATGTACTTC.

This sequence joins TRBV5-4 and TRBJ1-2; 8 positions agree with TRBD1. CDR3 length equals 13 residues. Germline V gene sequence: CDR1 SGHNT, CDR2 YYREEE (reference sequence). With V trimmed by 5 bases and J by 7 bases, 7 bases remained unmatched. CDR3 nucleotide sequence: TGTGCCAGCAGGTTTTCAGGGGGCCGTGGCTACACCTTC. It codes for CASRFSGGRGYTF.

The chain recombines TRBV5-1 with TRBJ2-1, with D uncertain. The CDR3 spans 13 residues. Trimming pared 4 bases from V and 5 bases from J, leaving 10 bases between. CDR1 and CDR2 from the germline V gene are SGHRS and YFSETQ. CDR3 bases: TGCGCCAGCAGCCCCTATATGAACAATGAGCAGTTCTTC. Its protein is CASSPYMNNEQFF.

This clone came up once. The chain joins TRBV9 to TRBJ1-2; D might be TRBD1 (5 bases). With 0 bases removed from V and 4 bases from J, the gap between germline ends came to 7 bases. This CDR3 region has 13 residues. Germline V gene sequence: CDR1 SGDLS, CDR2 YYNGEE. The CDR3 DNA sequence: TGTGCCAGCAGCGTAGACGGGGGCTATGGCTACACCTTC. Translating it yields CASSVDGGYGYTF.

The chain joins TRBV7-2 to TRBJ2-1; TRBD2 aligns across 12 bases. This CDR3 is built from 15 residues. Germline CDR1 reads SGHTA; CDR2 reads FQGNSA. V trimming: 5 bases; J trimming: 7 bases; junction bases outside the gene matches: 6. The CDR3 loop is CASSPPSGGANEQFF. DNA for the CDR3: TGTGCCAGCAGCCCCCCTAGCGGGGGGGCAAATGAGCAGTTCTTC.